This T cell receptor (beta chain) was identified in a study of shared clonotypes between healthy human individuals. Points from the study as a whole: It was observed that approximately 5% of naive CD4 clonotypes were shared across a handful of donors.

This clone was counted a single time. Its cognate antigen is unknown. Naivety among CD8 cells was defined by CD45RO negativity and positive CCR7 selection, thereby excluding terminally differentiated effector memory CD45RA+ cells. The CDR3 extends over 15 amino acids. J was trimmed by 4 bases and V by 6 bases; bases with no gene match: 6. Germline V CDR1 and CDR2: MNHEY, SMNVEV (reference sequence). The table came from immunoSEQ multiplex PCR; TCRdb's copy has only in-frame clones and leaves some out. The table includes about 2.1 million clones, 80% to 95% detected once. This TCR came from a man aged 18 to 29 in good health. Some clones in this sample may be carry-over from other donors' samples. Specimen: naive CD8+ T cells from PBMCs. V is TRBV27 and J is TRBJ2-1; TRBD2 matches at 10 bases. For the CDR3, the DNA is TGTGCCAGCAGGGGGAGCGGGAGGGCTTACAATGAGCAGTTCTTC. The encoded protein is CASRGSGRAYNEQFF.